Following are 30 T cell receptor beta chains from one sample sequenced in a study of cytomegalovirus exposure and HLA in healthy donors. Repertoires were generated with immunoSEQ multiplex PCR, while TCRdb's copy carries only in-frame clones and drops some. The repertoire includes tens of thousands of clones, roughly 92% of them detected once, and around 0.65% sits in the top ten. Sequenced: PBMCs. The origin of the receptors is a woman under 30 in good health and CMV-seronegative.

In its sample, this clone was seen once. The chain joins TRBV4-2 to TRBJ2-4; D might be TRBD1 (5 bases). The CDR3 contains 16 residues. V was pared by 0 bases and J by 3 bases, with 12 bases between. Germline-derived CDR1 and CDR2 are LGHNA and YNFKEQ. CDR3 amino acids: CASSQESAGHKNIQYF. DNA of the CDR3: TGTGCCAGCAGCCAAGAATCCGCAGGACACAAAAACATTCAGTACTTC.

This clone was seen just once. V gene TRBV5-6 combines with J gene TRBJ1-2; TRBD1 is a possible D gene (5 bases). Deletions cut 3 bases from V and 4 bases from J, with 19 bases between. The CDR3 loop spans 16 amino acids. The germline CDR1 and CDR2 sequences are SGHDT and YYEEEE. As DNA, the CDR3 is TGTGCCAGCAGCTCCCTCCCCGGGGGGACGCCCTATGGCTACACCTTC. Translation: CASSSLPGGTPYGYTF.

The chain recombines TRBV2 with TRBJ1-5, with 8 bases aligning to TRBD1. V was pared by 6 bases and J by 10 bases, with 14 bases of the junction left unmatched. The CDR3 is 15 residues long. The germline V gene has CDR1 SNHLY and CDR2 FYNNEI. The CDR3 is CASRMTGARISPQHF. CDR3 DNA: TGTGCCAGCAGGATGACAGGGGCGAGAATCAGCCCCCAGCATTTT. Complete variable domain (other parts from reference TRBV2 and TRBJ1-5): EPEVTQTPSHQVTQMGQEVILRCVPISNHLYFYWYRQILGQKVEFLVSFYNNEISEKSEIFDDQFSVERPDGSNFTLKIRSTKLEDSAMYFCASRMTGARISPQHFGDGTRLSIL.

The V gene is TRBV29-1, the J gene TRBJ1-1; 9 nucleotides match TRBD1. J lost 4 bases, V lost 6 bases, and 6 bases had no gene match. The CDR3 contains 13 residues. Per germline, CDR1 SQVTM and CDR2 ANQGSEA. This CDR3 reads CSVQTGGGTEAFF. The DNA of the CDR3 is TGCAGCGTCCAGACAGGGGGTGGCACTGAAGCTTTCTTT.

The chain employs TRBV15 and TRBJ1-2; 7 bases line up with TRBD1. This CDR3 spans 13 amino acids. V shed 5 bases and J 4 bases; nucleotides not matched to a gene: 4. Germline assignment: CDR1 LNHNV and CDR2 YYDKDF (reference sequence). The CDR3 coding sequence is TGTGCCACCAGCGGGGCAGGGGGCTATGGCTACACCTTC. It specifies CATSGAGGYGYTF.

V gene TRBV5-1 combines with J gene TRBJ2-1; weak D call: TRBD1 (6 bases). CDR3 length: 13 residues. Germline CDR1 is SGHRS and CDR2 is YFSETQ. V lost 4 bases to trimming and J lost 11 bases, with 16 bases between them. In DNA form, the CDR3 reads TGCGCCAGCAGCCCGCAGAGGGGGAAACAGCAGTTCTTC. Its translation: CASSPQRGKQQFF.

The count of this clone is one. V gene TRBV7-2 combines with J gene TRBJ2-5; D possibly corresponds to TRBD2 (7 bases). Trimming removed 7 bases from V and 1 base from J, with 13 bases in between. This CDR3 comprises 14 residues. Germline CDR1 and CDR2: SGHTA and FQGNSA. In nucleotides, the CDR3 is TGTGCCAGCATCATGCGGGGGCCCCAAGAGACCCAGTACTTC. It encodes CASIMRGPQETQYF.

The V call is TRBV10-2, the J call TRBJ1-1; perhaps TRBD1 as D (5 bases). Germline values: CDR1 WSHSY, CDR2 SAAADI. Trimming stripped 7 bases from V and 4 bases from J, with 7 bases between. The CDR3 is 11 amino acids. For the CDR3, the DNA is TGCGCCAGCACGGGGGGCACTGAAGCTTTCTTT. As protein: CASTGGTEAFF.

In this sample, this clone turned up once. The J gene is TRBJ2-7, the V gene TRBV5-1, with 9 positions matching TRBD1. In germline, CDR1 is SGHRS, CDR2 YFSETQ. The J segment lost 2 bases and the V segment lost 5 bases, leaving 5 bases of the junction unmatched. The CDR3 consists of 14 residues. The CDR3 sequence: CASSWDRETYEQYF. The CDR3, as DNA: TGCGCCAGCAGTTGGGACAGGGAGACCTACGAGCAGTACTTC. The full variable domain, with the rest looked up from reference TRBV5-1 and TRBJ2-7, is KAGVTQTPRYLIKTRGQQVTLSCSPISGHRSVSWYQQTPGQGLQFLFEYFSETQRNKGNFPGRFSGRQFSNSRSEMNVSTLELGDSALYLCASSWDRETYEQYFGPGTRLTVT.

CDR3 in amino acids: CASSSASGGGYTGELFF. The CDR3, as DNA: TGTGCCAGCAGCTCGGCTAGCGGGGGGGGCTACACCGGGGAGCTGTTTTTT. This chain uses TRBV7-2 with TRBJ2-2; 12 bases are shared with TRBD2. Per the germline V gene, CDR1 is SGHTA and CDR2 is FQGNSA. There are 17 residues in the CDR3. With 4 bases clipped from V and 3 bases from J, the junction kept 6 bases outside the gene matches.

The chain uses TRBV5-4 and TRBJ1-2, with a possible D match to TRBD1 (6 bases). The CDR3 contains 17 residues. V was cut by 0 bases and J by 7 bases, with 22 bases left in between. CDR1 SGHNT and CDR2 YYREEE come from the germline V gene (reference sequence). The CDR3 protein is CASSLAYPLDRRIGYTF. For the CDR3, the DNA is TGTGCCAGCAGCTTGGCCTACCCCTTAGACAGGCGAATTGGCTACACCTTC.

The V gene is TRBV10-3, the J gene TRBJ1-1; maybe TRBD1 (6 bases). The germline CDR1 and CDR2 sequences are ENHRY and SYGVKD. The CDR3 extends over 14 amino acids. With 8 bases removed from V and 1 base from J, the gap between germline ends came to 14 bases. The CDR3 spells CAIGRGGQNTEAFF. CDR3 DNA sequence: TGTGCCATCGGAAGGGGGGGACAGAACACTGAAGCTTTCTTT.

The chain links TRBV28 to TRBJ2-7; D is ambiguous. Trimming stripped 3 bases from V and 0 bases from J, with 9 bases between. From germline, CDR1 is MDHEN and CDR2 SYDVKM. CDR3 length equals 14 residues. The CDR3 DNA reads TGTGCCAGCAGTTTCGACTTTAGCTCCTACGAGCAGTACTTC. It translates to CASSFDFSSYEQYF.

J is TRBJ1-6 and V is TRBV7-6, with D unclear. CDR3 size: 15 residues. V lost 3 bases, J lost 10 bases, and 16 bases lay in between. CDR1 is SGHVS, CDR2 FNYEAQ, per germline. CDR3 sequence (DNA): TGTGCCAGCAGCTTTTCGAGGTCGCAAGGCTCACCCCTCCACTTT. This encodes CASSFSRSQGSPLHF.

The rearrangement links TRBV29-1 to TRBJ1-5; 12 bases agree with TRBD1. The V segment lost 5 bases and the J segment 5 bases; nucleotides outside the gene matches: 4. The germline CDR1 and CDR2 sequences are SQVTM and ANQGSEA. The CDR3 consists of 14 residues. CDR3 nucleotides: TGCAGCGTTCGGGACAGGGGGCCTCATCAGCCCCAGCATTTT. Translated: CSVRDRGPHQPQHF.

This CDR3 is CASSEGTGGLGYTF. CDR3 nucleotide sequence: TGTGCCAGCAGTGAAGGGACAGGGGGCCTTGGCTACACCTTC. V usage is TRBV6-4 and J usage is TRBJ1-2, with 12 bases that match TRBD1. Trimming at V came to 3 bases and at J to 7 bases, leaving 3 bases not matched to a gene. The CDR3 is 14 residues long. CDR1 is MRHNA and CDR2 is SNTAGT in the germline V gene.

V usage is TRBV2 and J usage is TRBJ2-3, with D possibly matching TRBD1 (6 bases). Germline V gives CDR1 SNHLY, CDR2 FYNNEI. The V and J ends lost 2 bases and 3 bases respectively, with 18 bases between them. The CDR3 is 17 residues long. CDR3 sequence reads: CASSEFIRDTGTDTQYF. CDR3 coding DNA: TGTGCCAGCAGTGAATTTATTAGAGATACAGGGACAGATACGCAGTATTTT.

This chain connects TRBV9 to TRBJ2-1; 12 positions match TRBD2. The junction had 2 bases not matched to a gene; V was cut back by 3 bases and J by 4 bases. Germline V CDR1 and CDR2: SGDLS, YYNGEE. This CDR3 is 15 amino acids long. The CDR3 coding sequence is TGTGCCAGCAGCGCGACTAGCGGGGGTTACAATGAGCAGTTCTTC. Its translation: CASSATSGGYNEQFF.

This clone has only one observation. The chain recombines TRBV18 with TRBJ1-1; 7 bases are shared with TRBD1. V lost 0 bases and J lost 0; bases outside the gene matches: 4. CDR1 KGHSH and CDR2 LQKENI come from the germline V gene. The CDR3 length is 16 residues. CDR3 sequence: CASSPPGQPMNTEAFF. The DNA of the CDR3 is TGTGCCAGCTCACCACCGGGACAGCCCATGAACACTGAAGCTTTCTTT.

The V call is TRBV11-2, the J call TRBJ1-1, with D possibly TRBD1 on 5 matching bases. The V gene lost 0 bases and the J gene lost 4 bases, with 12 bases spanning the gap. Looked up from germline, CDR1 is SGHAT and CDR2 is FQNNGV. The CDR3 covers 15 residues. Here the CDR3 reads CASSLDWGGGTEAFF. In DNA, the CDR3 is TGTGCCAGCAGCTTAGATTGGGGCGGGGGCACTGAAGCTTTCTTT.

This sequence joins TRBV6-5 and TRBJ2-1, with a weak D call TRBD2 (7 bases). V lost 5 bases, J lost 6 bases, and 14 bases lay in between. Germline CDR1 and CDR2: MNHEY and SVGAGI. CDR3 length: 14 residues. In nucleotides, the CDR3 is TGTGCCAGCAGTGTAGGGGGGGCGGTCAATGAGCAGTTCTTC. The encoded protein is CASSVGGAVNEQFF.

The chain links TRBV2 to TRBJ2-7; possible D gene TRBD2, 7 bases. Germline CDR1 reads SNHLY; CDR2 reads FYNNEI. Deletions cut 10 bases from V and 2 bases from J, with 21 bases between. CDR3 length: 15 amino acids. CDR3 DNA sequence: TGTGCCACTACGGGACAAGCGGGGTTAACCTACGAGCAGTACTTC. Its translation is CATTGQAGLTYEQYF.

This clone has only one observation. The chain has TRBV7-2 and TRBJ2-7, with 7 bases aligning to TRBD2. V lost 4 bases and J lost 0; bases outside the gene matches: 9. Per germline, CDR1 SGHTA and CDR2 FQGNSA. The CDR3 is 16 residues long. DNA of the CDR3: TGTGCCAGCAGCTCCACTCTACTAGCGATCTCCTACGAGCAGTACTTC. Residues: CASSSTLLAISYEQYF.

The V gene is TRBV6-6, the J gene TRBJ2-2; D perhaps matches TRBD2 (6 bases). Between the trimmed V and J ends, which lost 6 bases and 0 bases, there was a span of 11 bases. Germline loops: CDR1 MNHNY, CDR2 SVGAGI (reference sequence). The CDR3 runs to 15 residues. The CDR3 DNA reads as TGTGCCAGCAGGGCGGCGGGGTCGAACACCGGGGAGCTGTTTTTT. Amino acids: CASRAAGSNTGELFF.

The V gene is TRBV7-3, the J gene TRBJ2-4; tentatively, D is TRBD2 (6 bases). Per germline, CDR1 SGHTA and CDR2 FQGTGA. The CDR3 extends over 12 amino acids. The ends were cut back, 4 bases at V and 6 bases at J, with 7 bases in the middle. This CDR3 is CASSWGGNIQYF. DNA for the CDR3: TGTGCCAGCAGCTGGGGAGGAAACATTCAGTACTTC.

This clone was recorded only once. V usage is TRBV4-1 and J usage is TRBJ2-5, with D maybe TRBD1 (6 bases). Germline CDR1 and CDR2: MGHRA and YSYEKL. The CDR3 totals 16 residues. Trimming left V 0 bases short and J 4 bases short, with 15 bases between. The CDR3 loop is CASSQEAAGVVETQYF. The CDR3 bases are TGCGCCAGCAGCCAAGAAGCGGCAGGGGTTGTAGAGACCCAGTACTTC.

This clone was observed once. CDR3 loop: CASSLEFNYGLAGGHNEQFF. CDR3 in DNA: TGTGCCAGCAGCTTAGAATTTAACTACGGACTAGCGGGGGGCCACAATGAGCAGTTCTTC. J is TRBJ2-1 and V is TRBV11-2, with 14 bases that match TRBD2. J gave up 5 bases and V 0 bases, and 12 bases lay outside the gene matches. Germline loops: CDR1 SGHAT, CDR2 FQNNGV. The CDR3 consists of 20 residues.

The chain couples TRBV4-1 to TRBJ1-2; 7 positions agree with TRBD1. J lost 4 bases, V lost 0 bases, and 2 bases had no gene match. The CDR3 has 14 residues. CDR1 and CDR2 from the germline V gene are MGHRA and YSYEKL. The CDR3 region has the DNA TGCGCCAGCAGCCAAGATGCAGGGGGCTATGGCTACACCTTC. This codes for CASSQDAGGYGYTF.

This chain joins TRBV18 and TRBJ1-6, with TRBD1 matching over 7 bases. The junction had 4 bases not matched to a gene; V was cut back by 1 base and J by 7 bases. Germline V gene data show CDR1 as KGHSH and CDR2 as LQKENI. This CDR3 has 15 residues. CDR3 sequence: CASSPRGGWNSPLHF. Here the CDR3 DNA reads TGTGCCAGCTCACCACGAGGGGGCTGGAATTCACCCCTCCACTTT.

The rearrangement uses TRBV28 and TRBJ1-4; unclear D gene. The CDR3 has 15 residues. The germline gives CDR1 MDHEN, CDR2 SYDVKM. Trimming took off 4 bases at V and 0 bases at J, with 9 bases between the two ends. DNA of the CDR3: TGTGCCAGCAGTTCCTTACTCGCAACTAATGAAAAACTGTTTTTT. It yields the protein CASSSLLATNEKLFF. Supplemented by reference TRBV28 and TRBJ1-4, the full variable domain reads DVKVTQSSRYLVKRTGEKVFLECVQDMDHENMFWYRQDPGLGLRLIYFSYDVKMKEKGDIPEGYSVSREKKERFSLILESASTNQTSMYLCASSSLLATNEKLFFGSGTQLSVL.